Only one count was recorded for the clone carrying this TCR beta chain. These data come from a study of blood T cell repertoires in COVID-19. Clones were sequenced by immunoSEQ multiplex PCR, and TCRdb holds only the in-frame ones, with some missing. The sample holds under 200,000 clones; more than 75% are singletons and the top ten take approximately 5.9%. Germline-derived CDR1 and CDR2 are SGHVS and FNYEAQ. The CDR3 is made up of 15 amino acids. V was trimmed by 1 base and J by 6 bases, leaving 13 bases between them. The sequenced material came from peripheral blood. This sequence was found in a middle-aged woman with COVID-19, enrolled during active disease. The chain is built from TRBV7-6 and TRBJ2-1; D might be TRBD2 (5 bases). The CDR3 region is CASSLDRGNFNEQFF. CDR3 sequence (DNA): TGTGCCAGCAGCTTAGACCGGGGAAATTTCAATGAGCAGTTCTTC.